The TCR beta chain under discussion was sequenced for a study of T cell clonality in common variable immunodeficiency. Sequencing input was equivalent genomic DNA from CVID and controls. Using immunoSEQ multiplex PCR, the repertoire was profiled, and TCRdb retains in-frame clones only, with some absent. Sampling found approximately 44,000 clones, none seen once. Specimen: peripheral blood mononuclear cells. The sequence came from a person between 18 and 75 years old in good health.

This CDR3 is CASSPGLRTGVKSPLFF. The DNA read from the CDR3 is TGTGCCAGCTCACCAGGGCTCAGGACAGGGGTGAAATCACCG. The V call is TRBV18, the J call TRBJ2-2, with 9 bases identical to TRBD1. Read sequence stops 3 residues before the CDR3 end, and the germline J gene provides the missing end. Germline V lookup: CDR1 KGHSH, CDR2 LQKENI. The CDR3 is 17 amino acids.